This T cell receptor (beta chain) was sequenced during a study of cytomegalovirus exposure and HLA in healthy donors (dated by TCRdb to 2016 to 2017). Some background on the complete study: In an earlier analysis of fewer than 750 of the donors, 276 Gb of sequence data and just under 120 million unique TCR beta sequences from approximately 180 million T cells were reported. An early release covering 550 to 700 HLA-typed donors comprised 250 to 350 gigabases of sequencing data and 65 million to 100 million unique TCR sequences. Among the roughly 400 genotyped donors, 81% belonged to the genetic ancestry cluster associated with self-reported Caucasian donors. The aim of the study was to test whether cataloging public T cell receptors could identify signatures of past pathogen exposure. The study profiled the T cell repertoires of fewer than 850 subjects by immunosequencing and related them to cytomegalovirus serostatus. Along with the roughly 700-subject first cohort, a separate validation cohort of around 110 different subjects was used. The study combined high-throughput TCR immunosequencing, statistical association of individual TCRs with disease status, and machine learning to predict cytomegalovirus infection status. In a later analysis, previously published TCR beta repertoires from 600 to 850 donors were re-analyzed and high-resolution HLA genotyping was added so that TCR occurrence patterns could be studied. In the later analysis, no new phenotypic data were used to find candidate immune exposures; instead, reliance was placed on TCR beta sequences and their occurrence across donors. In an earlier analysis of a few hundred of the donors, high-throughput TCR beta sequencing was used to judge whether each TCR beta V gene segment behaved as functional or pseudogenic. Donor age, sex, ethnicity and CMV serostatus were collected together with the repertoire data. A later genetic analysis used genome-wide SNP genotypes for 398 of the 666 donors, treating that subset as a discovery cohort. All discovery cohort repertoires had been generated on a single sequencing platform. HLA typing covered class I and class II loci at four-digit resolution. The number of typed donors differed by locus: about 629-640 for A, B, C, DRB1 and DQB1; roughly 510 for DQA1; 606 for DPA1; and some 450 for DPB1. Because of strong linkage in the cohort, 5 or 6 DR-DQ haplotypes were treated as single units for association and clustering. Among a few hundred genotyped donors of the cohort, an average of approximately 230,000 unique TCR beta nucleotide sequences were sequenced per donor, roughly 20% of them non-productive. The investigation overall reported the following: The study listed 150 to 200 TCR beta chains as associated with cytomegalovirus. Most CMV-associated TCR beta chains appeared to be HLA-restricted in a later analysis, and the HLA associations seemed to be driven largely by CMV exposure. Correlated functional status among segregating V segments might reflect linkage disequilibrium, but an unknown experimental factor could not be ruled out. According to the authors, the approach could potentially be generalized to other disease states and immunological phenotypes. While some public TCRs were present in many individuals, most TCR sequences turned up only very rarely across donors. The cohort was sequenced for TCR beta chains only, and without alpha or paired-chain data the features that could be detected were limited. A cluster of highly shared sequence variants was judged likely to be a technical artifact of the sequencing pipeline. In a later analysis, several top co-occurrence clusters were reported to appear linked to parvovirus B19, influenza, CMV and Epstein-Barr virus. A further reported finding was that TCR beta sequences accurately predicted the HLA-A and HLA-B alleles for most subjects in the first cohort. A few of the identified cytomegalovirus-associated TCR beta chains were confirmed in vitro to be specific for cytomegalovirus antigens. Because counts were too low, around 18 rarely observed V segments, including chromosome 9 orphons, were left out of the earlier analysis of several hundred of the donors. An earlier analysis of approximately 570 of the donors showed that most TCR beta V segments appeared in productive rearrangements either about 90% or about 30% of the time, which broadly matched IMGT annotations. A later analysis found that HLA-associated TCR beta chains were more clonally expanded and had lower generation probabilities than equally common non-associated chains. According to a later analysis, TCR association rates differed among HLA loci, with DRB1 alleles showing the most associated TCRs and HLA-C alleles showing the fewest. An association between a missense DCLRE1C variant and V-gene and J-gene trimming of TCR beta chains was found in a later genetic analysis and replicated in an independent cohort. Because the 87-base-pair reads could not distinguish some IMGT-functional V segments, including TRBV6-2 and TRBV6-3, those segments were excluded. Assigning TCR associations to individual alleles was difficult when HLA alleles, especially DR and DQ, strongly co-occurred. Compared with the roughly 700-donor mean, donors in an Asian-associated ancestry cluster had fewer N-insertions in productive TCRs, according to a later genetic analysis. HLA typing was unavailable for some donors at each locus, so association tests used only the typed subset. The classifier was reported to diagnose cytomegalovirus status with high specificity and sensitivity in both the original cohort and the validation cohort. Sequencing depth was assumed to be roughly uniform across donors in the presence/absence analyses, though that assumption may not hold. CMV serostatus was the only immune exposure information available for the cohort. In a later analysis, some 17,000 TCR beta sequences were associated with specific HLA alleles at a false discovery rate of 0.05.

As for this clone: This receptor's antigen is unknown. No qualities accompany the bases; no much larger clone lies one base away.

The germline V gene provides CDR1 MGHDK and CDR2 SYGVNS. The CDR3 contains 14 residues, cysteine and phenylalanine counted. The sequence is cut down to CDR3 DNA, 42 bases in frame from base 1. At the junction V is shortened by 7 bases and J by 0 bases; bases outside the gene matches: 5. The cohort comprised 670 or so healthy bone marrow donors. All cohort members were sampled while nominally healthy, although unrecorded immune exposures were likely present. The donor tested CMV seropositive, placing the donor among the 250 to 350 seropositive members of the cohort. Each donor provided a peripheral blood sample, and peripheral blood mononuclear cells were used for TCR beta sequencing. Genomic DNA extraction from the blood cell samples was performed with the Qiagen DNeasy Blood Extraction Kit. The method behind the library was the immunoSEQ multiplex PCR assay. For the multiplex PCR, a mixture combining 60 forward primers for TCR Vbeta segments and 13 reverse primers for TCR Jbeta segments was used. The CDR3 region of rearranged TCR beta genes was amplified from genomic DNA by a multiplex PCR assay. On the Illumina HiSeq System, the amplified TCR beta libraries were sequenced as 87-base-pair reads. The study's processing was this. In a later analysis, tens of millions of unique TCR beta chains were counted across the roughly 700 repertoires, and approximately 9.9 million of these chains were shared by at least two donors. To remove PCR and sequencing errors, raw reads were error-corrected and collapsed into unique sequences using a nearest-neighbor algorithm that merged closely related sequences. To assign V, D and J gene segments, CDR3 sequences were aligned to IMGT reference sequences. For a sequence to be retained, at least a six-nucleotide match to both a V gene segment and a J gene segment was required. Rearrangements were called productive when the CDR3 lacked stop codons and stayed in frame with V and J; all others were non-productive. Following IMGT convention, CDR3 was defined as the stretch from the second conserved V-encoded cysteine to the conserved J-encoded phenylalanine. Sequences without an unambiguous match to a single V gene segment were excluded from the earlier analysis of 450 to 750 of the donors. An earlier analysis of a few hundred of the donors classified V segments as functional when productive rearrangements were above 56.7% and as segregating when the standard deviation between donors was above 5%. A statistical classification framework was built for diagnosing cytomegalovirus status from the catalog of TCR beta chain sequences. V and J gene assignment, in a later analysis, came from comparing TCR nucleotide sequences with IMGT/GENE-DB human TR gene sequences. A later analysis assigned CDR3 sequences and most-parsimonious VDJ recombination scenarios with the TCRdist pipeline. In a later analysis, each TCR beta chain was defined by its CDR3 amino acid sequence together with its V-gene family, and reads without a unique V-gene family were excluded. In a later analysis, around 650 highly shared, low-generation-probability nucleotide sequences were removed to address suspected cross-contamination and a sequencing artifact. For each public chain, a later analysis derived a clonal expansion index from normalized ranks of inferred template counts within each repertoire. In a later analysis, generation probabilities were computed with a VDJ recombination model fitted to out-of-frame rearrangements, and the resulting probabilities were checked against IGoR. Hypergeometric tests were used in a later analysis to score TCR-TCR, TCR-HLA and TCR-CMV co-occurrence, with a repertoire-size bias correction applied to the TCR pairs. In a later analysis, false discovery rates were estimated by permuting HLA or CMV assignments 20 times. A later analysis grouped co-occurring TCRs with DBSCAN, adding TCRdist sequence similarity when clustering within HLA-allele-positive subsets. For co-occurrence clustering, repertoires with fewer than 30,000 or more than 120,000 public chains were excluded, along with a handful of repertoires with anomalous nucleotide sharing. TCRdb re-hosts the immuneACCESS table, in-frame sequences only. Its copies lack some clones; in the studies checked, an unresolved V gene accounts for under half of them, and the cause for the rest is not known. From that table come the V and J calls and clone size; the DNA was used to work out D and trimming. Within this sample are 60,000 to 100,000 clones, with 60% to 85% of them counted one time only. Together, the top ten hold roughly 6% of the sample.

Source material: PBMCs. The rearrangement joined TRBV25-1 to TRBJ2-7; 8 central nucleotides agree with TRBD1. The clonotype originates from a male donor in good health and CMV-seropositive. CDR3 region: CASTTGGSSYEQYF. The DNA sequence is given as TGTGCCAGCACTACAGGGGGGAGCTCCTACGAGCAGTACTTC.